This T cell receptor (beta chain) was sequenced for a study of shared clonotypes between healthy human individuals. J gave up 5 bases and V 2 bases, and 5 bases lay outside the gene matches. CDR1 and CDR2 (germline): MNHNY, SVGAGI (reference sequence). The CDR3 runs to 15 residues. Generated by immunoSEQ multiplex PCR, the TCRdb table keeps only in-frame clones and is missing some. This sample has about 710,000 clones, with roughly 73% found just once. The material sequenced was memory CD4+ T cells sorted from blood. Subset reported: CD45RA-negative fraction. The sequence came from a woman aged 30 to 39 in good health. The J gene is TRBJ2-1, the V gene TRBV6-6; 8 bases align to TRBD2. CDR3 residues: CASSYGGRKNNEQFF. In DNA, the CDR3 is TGTGCCAGCAGTTACGGCGGGAGGAAAAACAATGAGCAGTTCTTC.